The 31 T cell receptor beta chains reported below all come from one sample, sequenced in a study of blood T cell repertoires in COVID-19. Clones were read by immunoSEQ multiplex PCR, and TCRdb kept only the in-frame ones, dropping some. Of 200,000 or so clones listed, approximately 83% are singletons. Sequencing used PBMCs or T cells enriched from blood (not recorded which). The receptors come from a woman aged 40 to 49 with acute COVID-19.

V usage is TRBV7-9 and J usage is TRBJ2-5; 9 bases line up with TRBD1. The length of the CDR3 is 17 residues. J gave up 5 bases and V 2 bases, and 12 bases lay outside the gene matches. The germline gives CDR1 SEHNR, CDR2 FQNEAQ (reference sequence). The CDR3 protein is CASSLRTGVLVWETQYF. As DNA, the CDR3 is TGTGCCAGCAGCTTACGGACAGGGGTCCTGGTATGGGAGACCCAGTACTTC.

The chain couples TRBV18 to TRBJ1-2, with 8 bases fitting TRBD1. Germline V gene data show CDR1 as KGHSH and CDR2 as LQKENI. There are 16 residues in the CDR3. J gave up 4 bases and V 3 bases, and 10 bases lay outside the gene matches. The CDR3 loop is CASSPSQGAQGYGYTF. CDR3 coding DNA: TGTGCCAGCTCACCTTCCCAGGGGGCGCAGGGCTATGGCTACACCTTC.

The CDR3 loop is CASSKQGCNEQFF. CDR3 coding DNA: TGTGCCAGCAGCAAACAGGGTTGCAATGAGCAGTTCTTC. The genes are TRBV21-1 and TRBJ2-1; TRBD1, the table's D call, was not compared with the DNA. TRBV21-1 is a pseudogene segment. The CDR3 contains 13 residues.

In its sample, this clone was seen a few times. V and J are TRBV4-1 and TRBJ1-1, with D maybe TRBD1 (5 bases). The V and J ends lost 9 bases and 7 bases respectively, with 12 bases between them. The CDR3 is 11 residues long. Germline V gene data show CDR1 as MGHRA and CDR2 as YSYEKL. The chain's CDR3 is CASSQGGEAFF. CDR3 DNA sequence: TGCGCCAGTTCTCAGGGCGGTGAAGCTTTCTTT.

The chain couples TRBV2 to TRBJ1-3; the match to TRBD1 covers 9 bases. V gave up 3 bases and J gave up 0 bases; unmatched junction bases: 3. The CDR3 has 16 residues. Looked up from germline, CDR1 is SNHLY and CDR2 is FYNNEI. The CDR3 here is CASSEGTGTSGNTIYF. In DNA form, the CDR3 reads TGTGCCAGCAGTGAGGGGACAGGGACCTCTGGAAACACCATATATTTT.

V is TRBV25-1 and J is TRBJ1-2; D not resolved. Germline values: CDR1 MGHDK, CDR2 SYGVNS. Trimming shortened V by 4 bases and J by 3 bases, and 6 bases separated the two germline ends. The CDR3 totals 12 residues. The CDR3 spells CASSGGDYGYTF. CDR3 coding DNA: TGTGCCAGCAGTGGGGGAGACTATGGCTACACCTTC.

Concerning this clone: Other DNA variants within this sample encode the same CDR3. The chain carries TRBV19 and TRBJ1-2, with D perhaps matching TRBD1 (6 bases). The CDR3 is made up of 12 amino acids. The V gene lost 5 bases and the J gene lost 7 bases, with 11 bases spanning the gap. Germline CDR1 and CDR2: LNHDA and SQIVND (reference sequence). CDR3 DNA sequence: TGTGCCAGTAGTCCAACAGGGAGTGGCTACACCTTC. It encodes CASSPTGSGYTF.

The DNA for the CDR3 is TGTGCCACCAGCAGAGATTTAGCAGGGTCGCGTGGCTACACCTTC. Translated, it gives CATSRDLAGSRGYTF. J is TRBJ1-2 and V is TRBV15; tentative D call: TRBD1 (5 bases). CDR3 size: 15 residues. The V gene lost 0 bases and the J gene lost 7 bases, with 15 bases spanning the gap. The V gene's germline CDR1 is LNHNV and CDR2 YYDKDF (reference sequence).

The V and J genes are TRBV5-4 and TRBJ2-7; D is unclear. The V gene's germline CDR1 is SGHNT and CDR2 YYREEE (reference sequence). CDR3 size: 12 residues. V lost 2 bases and J lost 3, with 6 bases in between. The CDR3 region has the DNA TGTGCCAGCAGCTTACCGGGCTACGAGCAGTACTTC. Protein sequence: CASSLPGYEQYF.

The rearrangement links TRBV7-3 to TRBJ1-1, with 10 bases that match TRBD1. Germline values: CDR1 SGHTA, CDR2 FQGTGA. The CDR3 runs to 15 residues. V lost 3 bases and J lost 0; bases outside the gene matches: 1. Here the CDR3 reads CASSLTGGMNTEAFF. In DNA form, the CDR3 reads TGTGCCAGCAGCTTGACAGGGGGCATGAACACTGAAGCTTTCTTT.

The chain combines TRBV4-1 with TRBJ2-4; no reliable D call. In germline, CDR1 is MGHRA, CDR2 YSYEKL. The CDR3 spans 14 residues. The V end lost 4 bases, the J end lost 2 bases, and 9 bases lay between the germline ends. CDR3 residues: CASSPQVSKNIQYF. Written as DNA, the CDR3 is TGCGCCAGCAGCCCGCAGGTTTCCAAAAACATTCAGTACTTC.

The CDR3 reads CASSSGGREKLFF. In DNA, the CDR3 is TGTGCCAGCAGCTCGGGTGGCAGAGAAAAACTGTTTTTT. The rearrangement links TRBV7-9 to TRBJ1-4; D ambiguous. In germline, CDR1 is SEHNR, CDR2 FQNEAQ (reference sequence). The CDR3 covers 13 residues. Trimming removed 4 bases at V and 8 bases at J, with 11 bases between.

The chain joins TRBV7-3 to TRBJ2-3, with 12 bases that match TRBD2. Germline CDR1 and CDR2: SGHTA and FQGTGA. With V trimmed by 4 bases and J by 4 bases, 15 bases remained unmatched. CDR3 size: 19 residues. The CDR3 coding sequence is TGTGCCAGCAGCTCCCTAGCGGGAGGGCCTAATGTGAGCCCAGATACGCAGTATTTT. It encodes CASSSLAGGPNVSPDTQYF.

V gene TRBV25-1 combines with J gene TRBJ2-3; D gene uncertain. The germline V gene has CDR1 MGHDK and CDR2 SYGVNS. CDR3 length equals 13 residues. V was trimmed by 4 bases and J by 1 base, leaving 6 bases between them. Here the CDR3 reads CASSASGTDTQYF. The DNA of the CDR3 is TGTGCCAGCAGTGCCAGCGGCACAGATACGCAGTATTTT.

The J gene is TRBJ2-3, the V gene TRBV18; D is unresolved. Between the trimmed V and J ends, which lost 6 bases and 4 bases, there was a span of 8 bases. Germline V gene sequence: CDR1 KGHSH, CDR2 LQKENI. CDR3 length equals 12 residues. The CDR3 loop is CASSQSADTQYF. CDR3 DNA: TGTGCCAGCTCCCAGAGCGCAGATACGCAGTATTTT.

This sequence joins TRBV30 and TRBJ1-6; D might be TRBD1 (6 bases). This CDR3 contains 14 residues. Trimming pared 3 bases from V and 7 bases from J, leaving 13 bases between. Germline V gene lookup returns CDR1 GTSNPN and CDR2 SVGIG (reference sequence). The CDR3 sequence: CAWRLTGWNSPLHF. DNA for the CDR3: TGTGCCTGGAGGTTAACAGGGTGGAATTCACCCCTCCACTTT. Full variable domain (outside the CDR3, taken from reference TRBV30 and TRBJ1-6): SQTIHQWPATLVQPVGSPLSLECTVEGTSNPNLYWYRQAAGRGLQLLFYSVGIGQISSEVPQNLSASRPQDRQFILSSKKLLLSDSGFYLCAWRLTGWNSPLHFGNGTRLTVT.

This chain links TRBV20-1 with TRBJ1-2, with D hard to call. V was pared by 5 bases and J by 10 bases, with 5 bases between. The CDR3 is 8 residues long. Germline CDR1 and CDR2: DFQATT and SNEGSKA (reference sequence). The DNA for the CDR3 is TGCAGTGCTGCAGACTACACCTTC. This gives the protein CSAADYTF.

The rearrangement uses TRBV6-4 and TRBJ1-4; 9 bases agree with TRBD1. This CDR3 spans 15 amino acids. V lost 4 bases to trimming and J lost 7 bases; unmatched junction nucleotides: 7. Germline V gives CDR1 MRHNA, CDR2 SNTAGT. In DNA form, the CDR3 reads TGTGCCAGCAGTGGAGCGGGACAGGGCGGTGAAAAACTGTTTTTT. It encodes CASSGAGQGGEKLFF.

This CDR3 reads CASSFGDRELFF. CDR3 sequence (DNA): TGTGCCAGTAGTTTCGGGGATCGGGAGCTGTTTTTT. The chain links TRBV19 to TRBJ2-2; D possibly corresponds to TRBD2 (5 bases). This CDR3 has 12 amino acids. In germline, CDR1 is LNHDA, CDR2 SQIVND (reference sequence). Trimming stripped 5 bases from V and 9 bases from J, with 10 bases between.

The V call is TRBV5-1, the J call TRBJ1-4, with D perhaps matching TRBD1 (6 bases). V was cut by 5 bases and J by 7 bases, with 12 bases left in between. This CDR3 comprises 13 residues. From germline, CDR1 is SGHRS and CDR2 YFSETQ. The CDR3, as DNA: TGCGCCAGCAGTCAGGGGCTCCTTGAAAAACTGTTTTTT. This sequence encodes CASSQGLLEKLFF.

This clone has only a few counts. The V and J genes are TRBV7-8 and TRBJ2-1, with D perhaps TRBD2 (6 bases). V was shortened by 5 bases and J by 8 bases, with 10 bases between the two germline ends. The germline gives CDR1 SGHVS, CDR2 FQNEAQ. The CDR3 contains 12 residues. The CDR3 nucleotides read TGTGCCAGCAGCCCACAGCGGGATGAGCAGTTCTTC. It codes for CASSPQRDEQFF.

The genes are TRBV7-2 and TRBJ2-1; 9 bases agree with TRBD2. With 1 base clipped from V and 8 bases from J, the junction kept 6 bases outside the gene matches. In germline, CDR1 is SGHTA, CDR2 FQGNSA. The CDR3 is made up of 15 amino acids. The CDR3 loop is CASSLERGAIDEQFF. CDR3 nucleotides: TGTGCCAGCAGCTTAGAGCGGGGGGCCATCGATGAGCAGTTCTTC.

The chain uses TRBV5-1 and TRBJ1-2, with 8 positions matching TRBD1. In germline, CDR1 is SGHRS, CDR2 YFSETQ. The CDR3 is 16 amino acids. Trimming removed 5 bases from V and 1 base from J; junction bases left unmatched: 10. CDR3 DNA: TGCGCCAGCAGAAGGTTTGGACAGGGCATTAACTATGGCTACACCTTC. It codes for CASRRFGQGINYGYTF.

Ten or more counts support this clone. This rearrangement joins TRBV2 to TRBJ1-2, with 7 bases lining up with TRBD1. In germline, CDR1 is SNHLY, CDR2 FYNNEI. V lost 2 bases, J lost 7 bases, and 1 base stayed unmatched. CDR3 length: 12 residues. CDR3 nucleotide sequence: TGTGCCAGCAGTGAAACAGGGGCTGGCTACACCTTC. Residues: CASSETGAGYTF. The whole variable domain, remainder taken from reference TRBV2 and TRBJ1-2, is EPEVTQTPSHQVTQMGQEVILRCVPISNHLYFYWYRQILGQKVEFLVSFYNNEISEKSEIFDDQFSVERPDGSNFTLKIRSTKLEDSAMYFCASSETGAGYTFGSGTRLTVV.

J is TRBJ1-2 and V is TRBV4-2, with TRBD1 as a possible D gene (5 bases). From germline, CDR1 is LGHNA and CDR2 YNFKEQ. V was shortened by 1 base and J by 3 bases, with 12 bases between the two germline ends. The CDR3 length is 15 residues. For the CDR3, the DNA is TGTGCCAGCAGCCAAGTGGGGGGGGAGGACTATGGCTACACCTTC. As protein: CASSQVGGEDYGYTF.

This clone was recorded a few times. In DNA form, the CDR3 reads TGTGCCTGGAGTCGGGAGGGATATCACGAGCAGTACTTC. Its translation is CAWSREGYHEQYF. This sequence joins TRBV30 and TRBJ2-7; 8 bases are a match to TRBD2. The CDR3 extends over 13 amino acids. In germline, CDR1 is GTSNPN, CDR2 SVGIG (reference sequence). V dropped 2 bases and J dropped 5; count of bases not matched to a gene: 5.

The DNA of the CDR3 is TGTGCCAGCTCACCGAACCGGGACAACAATCAGCCCCAGCATTTT. Protein sequence: CASSPNRDNNQPQHF. This sequence joins TRBV18 and TRBJ1-5; a weak D match, TRBD1 (6 bases). V lost 3 bases to trimming and J lost 3 bases, with 12 bases between them. Germline V gene lookup returns CDR1 KGHSH and CDR2 LQKENI. The CDR3 totals 15 residues.

This clone was recorded a few times. This chain uses TRBV9 with TRBJ1-2; 9 bases align to TRBD1. Germline trimming cut 2 bases from V and 0 bases from J; bases unmatched to any gene: 8. The CDR3 consists of 17 residues. Germline CDR1 SGDLS, CDR2 YYNGEE. As DNA, the CDR3 is TGTGCCAGCAGCGTCTCACCCGGGACAGGGTCTAACTATGGCTACACCTTC. It is translated as CASSVSPGTGSNYGYTF.

The rearrangement uses TRBV19 and TRBJ1-2; 8 nucleotides line up with TRBD1. The CDR3 totals 15 residues. The germline V gene has CDR1 LNHDA and CDR2 SQIVND (reference sequence). V dropped 4 bases and J dropped 7; count of bases not matched to a gene: 11. CDR3: CASSTSGGAVSGYTF. As DNA, the CDR3 is TGTGCCAGTAGTACATCAGGGGGCGCAGTATCTGGCTACACCTTC.

This clone was recorded once. The V call is TRBV24-1, the J call TRBJ2-7, with D possibly matching TRBD1 (5 bases). With 9 bases removed from V and 6 bases from J, the gap between germline ends came to 17 bases. The CDR3 is 13 residues long. The germline CDR1 and CDR2 sequences are KGHDR and SFDVKD. CDR3 loop: CATSDTLSSEQYF. As DNA, the CDR3 is TGTGCCACCTCGGACACCCTCTCTAGCGAGCAGTACTTC.

The CDR3 region is CASSQGSPRSYLNTEAFF. The CDR3 coding sequence is TGCGCCAGCAGCCAAGGATCGCCGCGGAGTTACCTGAACACTGAAGCTTTCTTT. The chain combines TRBV4-1 with TRBJ1-1, with D unresolved. Germline lookup yields CDR1 MGHRA and CDR2 YSYEKL. The length of the CDR3 is 18 residues. The V gene lost 1 base and the J gene lost 0 bases, with 18 bases spanning the gap.